This T cell receptor (beta chain) comes out of a study of molecular identifiers for immune sequencing clone quantification. MiXCR, run by TCRdb on the PCR reads, gives a single entry per CDR3 protein. The repertoire holds over 600,000 distinct CDR3 sequences, 15% to 20% seen once, with around 0.9% in the top ten. CDR3 length equals 15 residues. Germline lookup yields CDR1 SGHRS and CDR2 YFSETQ. The germline V and J ends were trimmed by 1 base and 5 bases, with 16 bases remaining between them. Libraries from naive CD8 cells were generated from about 20,000 to 1,000,000 sorted cells (with 10%, 30% or 50% RNA). Ten or more counts support this clonotype.

The sequencing input was naive CD8+ T cells from blood, with Jurkat cell RNA spiked in. The sample's subset: FACS-sorted CD8+CD4-CCR7+CD45RA+ naive T cells. The TCR sequence derives from a human donor in good health. Some libraries in this study had Jurkat cell RNA spiked in. The rearrangement uses TRBV5-1 and TRBJ2-7, with D possibly called TRBD1 or TRBD2 (5 bases each). The CDR3 bases are TGCGCCAGCAGCTTGACGGGGCGGTCTATCCACGAGCAGTACTTC. Protein product: CASSLTGRSIHEQYF.